These 26 T cell receptor beta chains were sequenced from one sample in a study of T cell repertoires in cytomegalovirus infection. TCRdb used MiXCR to reprocess the reads, holding one entry per CDR3 protein. The data hold around 740,000 distinct CDR3 sequences, with about 40% observed a single time. Source material: PBMCs. Source of these receptors: a human donor in good health (CMV status not recorded). Some clones in this sample may be carry-over from other donors' samples.

This clonotype was counted between two and nine times. V is TRBV20-1 and J is TRBJ2-1; D call uncertain. The germline V gene has CDR1 DFQATT and CDR2 SNEGSKA (reference sequence). There are 15 residues in the CDR3. Trimming cost V 4 bases and J 2 bases, with 15 bases left between them. DNA for the CDR3: TGCAGTGCTAATCCCGCAGAAAAGACCTACAATGAGCAGTTCTTC. Amino acids: CSANPAEKTYNEQFF.

Only a few counts were recorded for this clonotype. For the CDR3, the DNA is TGCAGCGGCGCGGTATTTGACACTGAAGCTTTCTTT. Protein: CSGAVFDTEAFF. The V call is TRBV29-1, the J call TRBJ1-1; the D is unclear. Germline V lookup: CDR1 SQVTM, CDR2 ANQGSEA. Trimming cost V 7 bases and J 3 bases, with 12 bases left between them. The CDR3 has 12 amino acids.

This clonotype was detected a few times. J is TRBJ2-4 and V is TRBV7-3; D unresolved. Deletions cut 4 bases from V and 0 bases from J, with 13 bases between. The germline CDR1 and CDR2 sequences are SGHTA and FQGTGA. This CDR3 contains 16 residues. The CDR3 nucleotides are TGTGCCAGCAGCTACCAGCCCCGTGGAGCCAAAAACATTCAGTACTTC. Its protein is CASSYQPRGAKNIQYF.

This clonotype was detected a few times. Relative to the germline gene, one junction end is altered; a read error may explain this. The V and J genes are TRBV24-1 and TRBJ1-2; 9 bases are shared with TRBD1. The CDR3 runs 14 residues. CDR1 is KGHDR and CDR2 is SFDVKD in the germline V gene. CDR3 in DNA: TGCGCCACCAGTGGGGACAGGGAAAGAGGTGGCTACACCTTC. Its translation is CATSGDRERGGYTF.

The V and J genes are TRBV5-1 and TRBJ1-2; tentatively, D is TRBD1 (5 bases). Deletions cut 0 bases from V and 4 bases from J, with 10 bases between. Looked up from germline, CDR1 is SGHRS and CDR2 is YFSETQ. CDR3 size: 14 residues. The DNA of the CDR3 is TGCGCCAGCAGCTTGGGATCGGGGGTCTATGGCTACACCTTC. This translates into CASSLGSGVYGYTF. The full variable domain, rest sourced from reference TRBV5-1 and TRBJ1-2, is KAGVTQTPRYLIKTRGQQVTLSCSPISGHRSVSWYQQTPGQGLQFLFEYFSETQRNKGNFPGRFSGRQFSNSRSEMNVSTLELGDSALYLCASSLGSGVYGYTFGSGTRLTVV.

This clonotype was seen a handful of times. A much larger clone sits a single nucleotide away, making a read error possible. The chain recombines TRBV7-2 with TRBJ1-5; D is unclear. Trimming shortened V by 9 bases and J by 0 bases, and 9 bases separated the two germline ends. In germline, CDR1 is SGHTA, CDR2 FQGNSA. The CDR3 loop spans 13 amino acids. The CDR3: CARSRYSNQPQHF. The CDR3 DNA reads TGTGCCAGAAGCCGATATAGCAATCAGCCCCAGCATTTT.

The chain carries TRBV6-1 and TRBJ1-3, with TRBD1 identical over 9 bases. Germline V lookup: CDR1 MNHNS, CDR2 SASEGT. The V and J ends lost 4 bases and 7 bases, in that order; junction bases with no gene match: 8. The CDR3 contains 15 residues. This chain's CDR3 is CASSVGQGFGNTIYF. The CDR3 DNA sequence: TGTGCCAGCAGTGTGGGACAGGGTTTCGGTAACACCATATATTTT.

The rearrangement uses TRBV5-4 and TRBJ2-7; tentatively, D is TRBD2 (6 bases). This CDR3 spans 13 amino acids. Germline V gives CDR1 SGHNT, CDR2 YYREEE (reference sequence). V was trimmed by 0 bases and J by 7 bases, leaving 11 bases between them. The chain's CDR3 is CASSLEGAGEQYF. As DNA, the CDR3 is TGTGCCAGCAGCTTGGAGGGAGCGGGTGAGCAGTACTTC.

This clonotype has just one count. This sequence joins TRBV28 and TRBJ2-7; TRBD2 matches 16 bases. CDR3 size: 21 residues. After removal of 8 bases from V and 4 bases from J, the junction contained 23 bases not matched to a gene. Germline CDR1 and CDR2: MDHEN and SYDVKM. CDR3 loop: CASSPLGRTGTSGRARYEQYF. CDR3 bases: TGTGCCAGCTCCCCCCTGGGCAGAACCGGGACTAGCGGGAGGGCGCGGTACGAGCAGTACTTC.

The chain combines TRBV20-1 with TRBJ1-5; 8 bases line up with TRBD1. Germline V gene data show CDR1 as DFQATT and CDR2 as SNEGSKA (reference sequence). The CDR3 consists of 14 residues. Trimming at V came to 6 bases and at J to 7 bases, leaving 11 bases not matched to a gene. CDR3 coding DNA: TGCAGTGCCTGGGGCAGGGGGCGGGTCCAGCCCCAGCATTTT. Protein: CSAWGRGRVQPQHF.

This chain joins TRBV12-3 or TRBV12-4 and TRBJ1-1; no clear D. The CDR3 covers 15 residues. V lost 5 bases to trimming and J lost 4 bases, with 17 bases between them. In DNA form, the CDR3 reads TGTGCCAGCAGTGCCCGGCGTCCAGTGGGCACTGAAGCTTTCTTT. It yields the protein CASSARRPVGTEAFF.

Only a few counts were recorded for this clonotype. This chain links TRBV7-2 with TRBJ2-1; tentatively, D is TRBD1 or TRBD2 (5 bases each). This CDR3 has 14 amino acids. Trimming removed 5 bases from V and 6 bases from J, with 14 bases in between. The germline V gene encodes CDR1 SGHTA and CDR2 FQGNSA. The CDR3 is CASSVAGAANEQFF. The DNA of the CDR3 is TGTGCCAGCAGCGTTGCCGGGGCAGCCAATGAGCAGTTCTTC.

This clonotype was counted a few times. The J gene is TRBJ2-5, the V gene TRBV29-1, with 7 bases lining up with TRBD1. This CDR3 has 13 amino acids. CDR1 and CDR2 from the germline V gene are SQVTM and ANQGSEA. The V gene end was trimmed by 1 base and the J gene end by 5 bases; junction bases not matched to a gene: 4. The CDR3 DNA is TGCAGCGTTGAAGGACAGGGCAGCGAGACCCAGTACTTC. Its translation: CSVEGQGSETQYF.

The gene calls are TRBV5-1 and TRBJ2-1; D possibly matches TRBD1 or TRBD2 (6 bases each). CDR1 and CDR2 (germline): SGHRS, YFSETQ. V lost 4 bases to trimming and J lost 8 bases, with 19 bases between them. The CDR3 loop spans 15 amino acids. CDR3 nucleotide sequence: TGCGCCAGCAGCCTGACAGACCCCCGGGGGCATGAGCAGTTCTTC. Amino acid sequence: CASSLTDPRGHEQFF.

To note about this clonotype: A much bigger clone sits one base away, suggesting this may be a read error. The gene calls are TRBV7-8 and TRBJ2-2, with 13 bases aligning to TRBD2. CDR3 size: 18 residues. Germline lookup yields CDR1 SGHVS and CDR2 FQNEAQ. The CDR3 DNA sequence: TGTGCCAGCAGCTTATCCCACGGGACTAGCGGGAACACCGGGGAGCGGTTTTTT. Amino acid sequence: CASSLSHGTSGNTGERFF. Full variable domain (rest looked up from reference TRBV7-8 and TRBJ2-2): GAGVSQSPRYKVAKRGQDVALRCDPISGHVSLFWYQQALGQGPEFLTYFQNEAQLDKSGLPSDRFFAERPEGSVSTLKIQRTQQEDSAVYLCASSLSHGTSGNTGERFFGEGSRLTVL.

The chain uses TRBV5-6 and TRBJ1-1; D may be TRBD1 (6 bases). The CDR3 extends over 15 amino acids. The V gene lost 1 base and the J gene lost 3 bases, with 13 bases spanning the gap. The germline gives CDR1 SGHDT, CDR2 YYEEEE. The CDR3 nucleotides are TGTGCCAGCAGCTTGTATTCCGGGGGCTACACTGAAGCTTTCTTT. It is translated as CASSLYSGGYTEAFF.

In this sample, this clonotype turned up many times. DNA of the CDR3: TGTGCCAGCAGCTTAGCCGGCCGGGTGTCAGGGGATCAGCCCCAGCATTTT. Translating gives CASSLAGRVSGDQPQHF. The chain has TRBV7-2 and TRBJ1-5, with D possibly being TRBD1 (6 bases). Germline assignment: CDR1 SGHTA and CDR2 FQGNSA. There are 17 residues in the CDR3. With 0 bases removed from V and 5 bases from J, the gap between germline ends came to 17 bases.

In this sample, this clonotype turned up a few times. This sequence joins TRBV4-1 and TRBJ1-1; 9 bases align to TRBD1. The CDR3 sequence is 17 residues long. The J segment lost 7 bases and the V segment lost 2 bases, leaving 14 bases of the junction unmatched. The germline gives CDR1 MGHRA, CDR2 YSYEKL. The CDR3 sequence: CASSQRLTGGAGYEAFF. The CDR3 DNA is TGCGCCAGCAGCCAACGTTTAACAGGGGGCGCGGGATATGAAGCTTTCTTT.

This clonotype was seen only once. The germline gene is not matched at one end of the junction; a read error may be the cause. V gene TRBV6-5 combines with J gene TRBJ1-1, with 7 nucleotides matching TRBD1. The V gene's germline CDR1 is MNHEY and CDR2 SVGAGI. The CDR3 loop spans 14 amino acids. The CDR3 DNA follows: TGTTCCAGCAGTTTTGAGACAGGGAGGACTGAAGCTTTCTTT. It is translated as CSSSFETGRTEAFF.

This clonotype was counted a single time. Just one base apart from a much larger clone, this may be a read error. J is TRBJ1-4 and V is TRBV7-2, with no clear D. The CDR3 consists of 16 residues. Germline V gene data show CDR1 as SGHTA and CDR2 as FQGNSA. Trimming removed 3 bases from V and 3 bases from J, with 14 bases in between. Here the CDR3 DNA reads TGTGCCAGCAGCTTCTTACGAGTTTTGGCTAATGAAAAACTGTTTTTT. It codes for CASSFLRVLANEKLFF.

The rearrangement uses TRBV2 and TRBJ2-2, with D perhaps matching TRBD2 (6 bases). This CDR3 is built from 14 residues. V gave up 8 bases and J gave up 7 bases, with 17 bases separating them. Looked up from germline, CDR1 is SNHLY and CDR2 is FYNNEI. The CDR3 bases are TGTGCCAGCCGGCGGGACCGCGAAAGCGGGGAGCTGTTTTTT. The encoded protein is CASRRDRESGELFF.

The chain recombines TRBV28 with TRBJ2-7, with TRBD1 matching over 8 bases. CDR3 length equals 14 residues. Germline V gene lookup returns CDR1 MDHEN and CDR2 SYDVKM. V shed 6 bases and J 6 bases; nucleotides not matched to a gene: 10. CDR3 in DNA: TGTGCCAGCAGCAGCTCAGGGGGCGCACCCGAGCAGTACTTC. Its translation is CASSSSGGAPEQYF.

Points on this clonotype: Lacking the conserved final phenylalanine or tryptophan, this CDR3 likely reflects a read error. Here the CDR3 reads CASSVTNLETQYY. CDR3 bases: TGTGCCAGCAGTGTCACCAACTTGGAGACCCAGTACTAC. The chain carries TRBV28 and TRBJ2-5; D not resolved. Trimming took off 5 bases at V and 5 bases at J, with 12 bases between the two ends. The CDR3 spans 13 residues. CDR1 is MDHEN, CDR2 SYDVKM, per germline.

A few counts support this clonotype. The chain carries TRBV28 and TRBJ2-7; 12 bases agree with TRBD2. With 10 bases clipped from V and 4 bases from J, the junction kept 5 bases outside the gene matches. Germline values: CDR1 MDHEN, CDR2 SYDVKM. The CDR3 has 13 amino acids. Here the CDR3 reads CATILAGGYEQYF. The CDR3 DNA reads as TGTGCCACCATACTAGCGGGAGGATACGAGCAGTACTTC.

This clonotype was observed a few times. J is TRBJ2-5 and V is TRBV7-3; 8 bases map to TRBD2. Germline V gene sequence: CDR1 SGHTA, CDR2 FQGTGA. The CDR3 runs 16 residues. Losses at the gene ends were 2 bases for V and 4 bases for J; bases not matched to a gene: 9. The CDR3 bases are TGTGCCAGCAGCTTAGGTGTCGGGGGGGCCCGAGAGACCCAGTACTTC. Protein product: CASSLGVGGARETQYF.

The sample holds a few counts of this clonotype. This chain uses TRBV20-1 with TRBJ1-3, with a possible D match to TRBD1 (5 bases). Germline-derived CDR1 and CDR2 are DFQATT and SNEGSKA (reference sequence). This CDR3 is built from 17 residues. V was shortened by 1 base and J by 0 bases, with 16 bases between the two germline ends. The CDR3 reads CSARGGFTLFSGNTIYF. The CDR3 DNA sequence: TGCAGTGCTAGAGGGGGGTTTACATTATTCTCTGGAAACACCATATATTTT.